Below are 29 T cell receptor beta chains sequenced from a single sample in a study of T cell responses to AZD1222 COVID-19 vaccine. The table came from immunoSEQ multiplex PCR; TCRdb's copy has only in-frame clones and leaves some out. The sample holds about 120,000 clones, 92% seen once. This specimen was peripheral blood, taken on day 0 of AZD1222 vaccination. These receptor sequences come from an adult in good health.

This chain uses TRBV10-3 with TRBJ1-1; 10 bases are shared with TRBD1. Germline trimming cut 6 bases from V and 1 base from J; bases unmatched to any gene: 2. CDR3 length: 14 amino acids. Looked up from germline, CDR1 is ENHRY and CDR2 is SYGVKD. CDR3 amino acids: CAISDRGQNTEAFF. DNA for the CDR3: TGTGCCATCAGCGACAGGGGGCAGAACACTGAAGCTTTCTTT.

This chain links TRBV11-3 with TRBJ2-7; D might be TRBD2 (6 bases). Trimming removed 1 base from V and 5 bases from J, with 15 bases in between. The CDR3 is made up of 15 amino acids. Germline assignment: CDR1 SGHNT and CDR2 YENEEA. CDR3 nucleotides: TGTGCCAGCAGCTTAGGCGGCGGAGGGTCCCACGAGCAGTACTTC. Translation gives CASSLGGGGSHEQYF.

The chain links TRBV6-4 to TRBJ2-1, with 10 bases aligning to TRBD2. Germline V gene sequence: CDR1 MRHNA, CDR2 SNTAGT. This CDR3 region has 14 residues. J gave up 7 bases and V 5 bases, and 5 bases lay outside the gene matches. The CDR3 DNA follows: TGTGCCAGCAGTTACACTAGCGGGACAAATGAGCAGTTCTTC. Its translation is CASSYTSGTNEQFF.

This sequence joins TRBV7-3 and TRBJ2-1; 9 nucleotides match TRBD2. The V and J ends lost 6 bases and 3 bases, in that order; junction bases with no gene match: 6. There are 15 residues in the CDR3. The germline CDR1 and CDR2 sequences are SGHTA and FQGTGA. The CDR3 nucleotides are TGTGCCAGCAGAAAACGCGGGGGGGACTACAATGAGCAGTTCTTC. This sequence encodes CASRKRGGDYNEQFF.

The chain links TRBV20-1 to TRBJ1-5; the D is unclear. This CDR3 region has 16 residues. Trimming removed 3 bases at V and 2 bases at J, with 17 bases between. Germline CDR1 reads DFQATT; CDR2 reads SNEGSKA (reference sequence). The CDR3 here is CSASDVGIHGNQPQHF. CDR3 DNA: TGCAGTGCTAGTGACGTCGGAATTCATGGCAATCAGCCCCAGCATTTT.

The CDR3 is CASSNQRSETQYF. The DNA of the CDR3 is TGTGCCAGTAGTAATCAGCGGTCAGAGACCCAGTACTTC. J is TRBJ2-5 and V is TRBV19; TRBD2 might be the D (5 bases). Looked up from germline, CDR1 is LNHDA and CDR2 is SQIVND (reference sequence). V lost 4 bases to trimming and J lost 4 bases, with 10 bases between them. CDR3 length: 13 amino acids.

The chain joins TRBV10-1 to TRBJ2-1, with D perhaps matching TRBD1 (6 bases). Trimming took off 2 bases at V and 0 bases at J, with 11 bases between the two ends. Germline V gives CDR1 WNHNN, CDR2 SYGVQD (reference sequence). The CDR3 sequence is 16 residues long. This CDR3 reads CASSEGQGPSYNEQFF. The CDR3 coding sequence is TGCGCCAGCAGTGAGGGTCAGGGGCCCTCCTACAATGAGCAGTTCTTC.

This chain links TRBV6-5 with TRBJ2-2, with D possibly matching TRBD2 (5 bases). The CDR3 contains 14 residues. V was trimmed by 4 bases and J by 6 bases, leaving 12 bases between them. Germline V gene sequence: CDR1 MNHEY, CDR2 SVGAGI. The CDR3 DNA reads TGTGCCAGCAGTTTTACGGGGTTAGCCGGGGAGCTGTTTTTT. Residues: CASSFTGLAGELFF.

This rearrangement joins TRBV2 to TRBJ2-2; D may be TRBD1 (6 bases). V was cut by 4 bases and J by 7 bases, with 13 bases left in between. The CDR3 is made up of 14 amino acids. Germline CDR1 and CDR2: SNHLY and FYNNEI. CDR3 residues: CASSVQGLSGELFF. In DNA form, the CDR3 reads TGTGCCAGCAGTGTTCAGGGGTTGAGCGGGGAGCTGTTTTTT.

V and J are TRBV19 and TRBJ1-1; no clear D. The germline V and J ends were trimmed by 5 bases and 1 base, with 11 bases remaining between them. Germline values: CDR1 LNHDA, CDR2 SQIVND (reference sequence). The CDR3 covers 14 residues. The CDR3 coding sequence is TGTGCCAGTAGTCGATTAGACGGGAACACTGAAGCTTTCTTT. This encodes CASSRLDGNTEAFF.

In DNA form, the CDR3 reads TGTGCCAGCAGTGTCCGCCAACGGCCCCAGCATTTT. This codes for CASSVRQRPQHF. The gene calls are TRBV28 and TRBJ1-5; D remains unclear. The germline V gene encodes CDR1 MDHEN and CDR2 SYDVKM. There are 12 residues in the CDR3. Trimming stripped 5 bases from V and 9 bases from J, with 11 bases between.

The V and J genes are TRBV19 and TRBJ1-2; D gene ambiguous. CDR3 length equals 15 residues. Germline assignment: CDR1 LNHDA and CDR2 SQIVND (reference sequence). With 3 bases removed from V and 0 bases from J, the gap between germline ends came to 11 bases. CDR3 residues: CASSIRSQTNYGYTF. The CDR3 nucleotides read TGTGCCAGTAGTATTCGATCGCAGACTAACTATGGCTACACCTTC.

This clone was seen only a few times. The rearrangement links TRBV6-2 or TRBV6-3 to TRBJ2-5; D is unresolved. Per the germline V gene, CDR1 is MNHEY and CDR2 is SVGEGT. V lost 5 bases and J 3 bases, leaving 7 bases between the germline ends. The CDR3 is 12 residues long. The DNA for the CDR3 is TGTGCCAGCAGTAACAACGAAGAGACCCAGTACTTC. Translating it yields CASSNNEETQYF.

This sequence joins TRBV2 and TRBJ1-5; perhaps TRBD1 as D (6 bases). CDR3 size: 13 residues. The ends were cut back, 7 bases at V and 7 bases at J, with 14 bases in the middle. The germline gives CDR1 SNHLY, CDR2 FYNNEI. CDR3 DNA sequence: TGTGCCAGCACCGGGGGCGCACAGCAGCCCCAGCATTTT. Its translation: CASTGGAQQPQHF.

J is TRBJ2-2 and V is TRBV5-1, with 8 bases matching TRBD2. In germline, CDR1 is SGHRS, CDR2 YFSETQ. The length of the CDR3 is 15 residues. V trimming: 3 bases; J trimming: 3 bases; junction bases outside the gene matches: 4. The CDR3 bases are TGCGCCAGCAGCTCCCAGCGGGGGCACACCGGGGAGCTGTTTTTT. Protein sequence: CASSSQRGHTGELFF.

The chain is built from TRBV6-5 and TRBJ1-2; D perhaps matches TRBD1 (6 bases). Trimming stripped 0 bases from V and 3 bases from J, with 11 bases between. The CDR3 consists of 15 residues. Germline-derived CDR1 and CDR2 are MNHEY and SVGAGI. The CDR3 region is CASSYSIAGDYGYTF. In DNA form, the CDR3 reads TGTGCCAGCAGTTACTCGATAGCAGGGGACTATGGCTACACCTTC.

The CDR3 nucleotides are TGTGCCAGTTGGGAGGAGGGGGTGCAGTTCTTC. Residues: CASWEEGVQFF. The chain uses TRBV19 and TRBJ2-1; the D call may be TRBD1 or TRBD2 (6 bases each). Looked up from germline, CDR1 is LNHDA and CDR2 is SQIVND (reference sequence). This CDR3 is built from 11 residues. V was cut by 8 bases and J by 12 bases, with 14 bases left in between.

This clone was recorded once. The V call is TRBV4-3, the J call TRBJ1-2; the D gene is possibly TRBD1 (5 bases). V was cut by 0 bases and J by 5 bases, with 19 bases left in between. This CDR3 spans 17 amino acids. Germline-derived CDR1 and CDR2 are LGHNA and YSLEER. The CDR3 DNA reads as TGCGCCAGCAGCCAAGATCTGGGTGCAGGGCGGGGATATGGCTACACCTTC. This translates into CASSQDLGAGRGYGYTF.

This rearrangement joins TRBV19 to TRBJ1-5; a weak D match, TRBD1 (5 bases). The CDR3 is 15 amino acids. V shed 4 bases and J shed 1 base, with 11 bases lying between them. The germline gives CDR1 LNHDA, CDR2 SQIVND (reference sequence). CDR3 bases: TGTGCCAGTAGTACCCGGGAGGGGAGCAATCAGCCCCAGCATTTT. Amino acid sequence: CASSTREGSNQPQHF.

V gene TRBV9 combines with J gene TRBJ1-3; 9 nucleotides agree with TRBD1. V shed 4 bases, J shed 3 bases, and the junction held 8 bases outside the gene matches. Germline CDR1 SGDLS, CDR2 YYNGEE. There are 16 residues in the CDR3. Written as DNA, the CDR3 is TGTGCCAGCAGCTTTACACAGGGGGCGGATGGAAACACCATATATTTT. It encodes CASSFTQGADGNTIYF.

The chain recombines TRBV3-1 (or the pseudogene TRBV3-2) with TRBJ1-5, with D hard to call. V lost 0 bases, J lost 3 bases, and 3 bases lay in between. The CDR3 sequence is 13 residues long. In germline, CDR1 is LGHDT, CDR2 YNNKEL (reference sequence). The CDR3 protein is CASSQEINQPQHF. The CDR3 DNA follows: TGTGCCAGCAGCCAAGAAATCAATCAGCCCCAGCATTTT.

The V and J genes are TRBV19 and TRBJ1-1, with D perhaps matching TRBD1 (6 bases). The CDR3 sequence is 15 residues long. Looked up from germline, CDR1 is LNHDA and CDR2 is SQIVND (reference sequence). V lost 3 bases to trimming and J lost 1 base, with 12 bases between them. The CDR3 loop is CASSIRQARNTEAFF. DNA of the CDR3: TGTGCCAGTAGTATCCGACAGGCAAGGAACACTGAAGCTTTCTTT.

The V gene is TRBV5-1, the J gene TRBJ2-1; 8 nucleotides line up with TRBD2. Germline V gene sequence: CDR1 SGHRS, CDR2 YFSETQ. With V trimmed by 8 bases and J by 6 bases, 10 bases remained unmatched. The CDR3 spans 14 residues. CDR3 in amino acids: CASTQIAGTNEQFF. The CDR3 DNA sequence: TGCGCCAGTACACAAATAGCGGGGACCAATGAGCAGTTCTTC.

The chain joins TRBV7-2 to TRBJ2-5; D not certain. Germline V lookup: CDR1 SGHTA, CDR2 FQGNSA. The CDR3 covers 11 residues. Trimming cost V 4 bases and J 3 bases, with 3 bases left between them. DNA of the CDR3: TGTGCCAGCAGCTCAGAAGAGACCCAGTACTTC. It encodes CASSSEETQYF.

This chain connects TRBV5-4 to TRBJ2-5; no reliable D call. Looked up from germline, CDR1 is SGHNT and CDR2 is YYREEE (reference sequence). With 2 bases removed from V and 1 base from J, the gap between germline ends came to 9 bases. The CDR3 sequence is 14 residues long. The CDR3 sequence: CASSFDPSQETQYF. In DNA form, the CDR3 reads TGTGCCAGCAGCTTCGACCCGTCCCAAGAGACCCAGTACTTC. Together with reference TRBV5-4 and TRBJ2-5, the CDR3 gives the full variable domain: ETGVTQSPTHLIKTRGQQVTLRCSSQSGHNTVSWYQQALGQGPQFIFQYYREEENGRGNFPPRFSGLQFPNYSSELNVNALELDDSALYLCASSFDPSQETQYFGPGTRLLVL.

The chain links TRBV12-3 or TRBV12-4 to TRBJ1-3; TRBD1 is a possible D gene (5 bases). V was shortened by 9 bases and J by 0 bases, with 6 bases between the two germline ends. This CDR3 contains 12 residues. Here the CDR3 DNA reads TGTGCCAGTGGGGGCTCTGGAAACACCATATATTTT. This translates into CASGGSGNTIYF.

This clone came up once. The V gene is TRBV5-4, the J gene TRBJ1-2; D is uncertain. CDR1 is SGHNT, CDR2 YYREEE, per germline (reference sequence). V dropped 0 bases and J dropped 4 bases, with 10 bases sitting between them. The CDR3 consists of 14 residues. In DNA form, the CDR3 reads TGTGCCAGCAGCTTGGGAGGCGCGTCCTATGGCTACACCTTC. Protein: CASSLGGASYGYTF.

The genes are TRBV7-2 and TRBJ1-4; D gene unclear. The CDR3 covers 13 residues. Trimming took off 5 bases at V and 4 bases at J, with 8 bases between the two ends. CDR1 and CDR2 (germline): SGHTA, FQGNSA. This chain's CDR3 is CASSRSDNEKLFF. CDR3 nucleotide sequence: TGTGCCAGCAGCCGTTCGGATAATGAAAAACTGTTTTTT.

This chain uses TRBV9 with TRBJ2-1; the match to TRBD2 covers 12 bases. The germline V gene encodes CDR1 SGDLS and CDR2 YYNGEE. The CDR3 consists of 16 residues. J gave up 8 bases and V 4 bases, and 10 bases lay outside the gene matches. The CDR3: CASSPLAGGFRDEQFF. The CDR3 nucleotides are TGTGCCAGCAGCCCCCTAGCGGGAGGGTTCCGGGATGAGCAGTTCTTC.